Below, 5 T cell receptor beta chains from the same sample are listed, as sequenced in a study of response to subunit inactivated influenza vaccine. TCRdb reprocessed the RT-PCR reads with MiXCR, giving one entry per CDR3 protein. The sample gives more than 700,000 distinct CDR3 sequences, about 20% of which show up once; more than 8.5% is in the top ten. The input for sequencing was PBMCs from blood, taken more than 4 days after vaccination. These receptors were taken from a man over 45 who received an inactivated influenza vaccine.

The chain recombines TRBV7-9 with TRBJ2-5, with D perhaps TRBD1 or TRBD2 (5 bases each). Germline V CDR1 and CDR2: SEHNR, FQNEAQ (reference sequence). This CDR3 has 14 residues. Between the trimmed V and J ends, which lost 5 bases and 6 bases, there was a span of 16 bases. The chain's CDR3 is CASSVQGMGQTQYF. The DNA of the CDR3 is TGTGCCAGCAGCGTACAAGGGATGGGACAGACCCAGTACTTC.

This clonotype was seen a few times. This sequence joins TRBV7-2 and TRBJ2-7; 11 positions match TRBD2. The germline V gene encodes CDR1 SGHTA and CDR2 FQGNSA. The V segment lost 1 base and the J segment 0 bases; nucleotides outside the gene matches: 2. The CDR3 covers 16 residues. This CDR3 reads CASSLELAGASYEQYF. The CDR3, as DNA: TGTGCCAGCAGCTTAGAACTAGCGGGGGCCTCCTACGAGCAGTACTTC.

The chain employs TRBV20-1 and TRBJ2-5; D gene uncertain. Germline lookup yields CDR1 DFQATT and CDR2 SNEGSKA (reference sequence). Trimming removed 4 bases at V and 2 bases at J, with 11 bases between. The length of the CDR3 is 13 residues. CDR3: CSATRHAQETQYF. The CDR3 DNA reads as TGCAGTGCTACAAGACACGCTCAAGAGACCCAGTACTTC.

The chain has TRBV20-1 and TRBJ2-7, with 10 bases that match TRBD2. Germline lookup yields CDR1 DFQATT and CDR2 SNEGSKA (reference sequence). V dropped 3 bases and J dropped 5; count of bases not matched to a gene: 10. The CDR3 covers 15 residues. CDR3 sequence reads: CSARRPAGGVHEQYF. The CDR3 nucleotides are TGCAGTGCTAGGCGCCCAGCGGGAGGGGTCCACGAGCAGTACTTC.

A few counts support this clonotype. V and J are TRBV20-1 and TRBJ1-1; D possibly corresponds to TRBD1 (6 bases). Trimming removed 3 bases from V and 2 bases from J, with 13 bases in between. In germline, CDR1 is DFQATT, CDR2 SNEGSKA (reference sequence). The CDR3 extends over 14 amino acids. CDR3 residues: CSASPGTTNTEAFF. Written as DNA, the CDR3 is TGCAGTGCTAGTCCCGGGACAACTAACACTGAAGCTTTCTTT.